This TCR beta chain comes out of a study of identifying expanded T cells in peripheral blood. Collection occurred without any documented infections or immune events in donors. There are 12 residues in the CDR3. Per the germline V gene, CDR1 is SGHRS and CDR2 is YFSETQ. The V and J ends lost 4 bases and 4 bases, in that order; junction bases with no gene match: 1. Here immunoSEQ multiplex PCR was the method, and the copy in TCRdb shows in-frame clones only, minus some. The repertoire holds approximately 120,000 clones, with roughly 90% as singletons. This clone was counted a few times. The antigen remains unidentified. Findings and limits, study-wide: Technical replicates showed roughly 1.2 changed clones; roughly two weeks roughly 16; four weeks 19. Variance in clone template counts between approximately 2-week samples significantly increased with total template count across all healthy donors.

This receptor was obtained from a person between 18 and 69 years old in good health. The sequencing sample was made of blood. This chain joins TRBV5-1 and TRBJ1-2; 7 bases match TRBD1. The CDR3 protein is CASSRDSYGYTF. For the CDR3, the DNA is TGCGCCAGCAGCCGGGACAGCTATGGCTACACCTTC.